These 3 T cell receptor beta chains share one sample of origin, sequenced in a study of blood T cell repertoires in COVID-19. Sequencing was performed with immunoSEQ multiplex PCR; in TCRdb, only in-frame clones are kept and a portion is missing. The sample shows around 62,000 clones, 85% to 90% of them seen only once. Sequenced sample: peripheral blood. These receptors originate from a man aged 60 to 75 with acute or convalescent COVID-19.

V gene TRBV6-5 combines with J gene TRBJ1-5, with D perhaps TRBD1 (6 bases). The germline gives CDR1 MNHEY, CDR2 SVGAGI. The CDR3 runs to 14 residues. V lost 4 bases, J lost 3 bases, and 10 bases lay in between. CDR3 amino acids: CASSFGQSNQPQHF. The CDR3 DNA is TGTGCCAGCAGTTTCGGACAGTCCAATCAGCCCCAGCATTTT.

The J gene is TRBJ1-1, the V gene TRBV28; D perhaps matches TRBD1 (6 bases). This CDR3 comprises 14 residues. V was pared by 2 bases and J by 2 bases, with 9 bases between. CDR1 MDHEN and CDR2 SYDVKM come from the germline V gene. Written as DNA, the CDR3 is TGTGCCAGCAGTTTAACAGGGAGTAACACTGAAGCTTTCTTT. This encodes CASSLTGSNTEAFF.

The chain uses TRBV30 and TRBJ2-5, with TRBD1 matching 7 bases. Germline V lookup: CDR1 GTSNPN, CDR2 SVGIG (reference sequence). The CDR3 spans 12 residues. The V segment lost 4 bases and the J segment 2 bases; nucleotides outside the gene matches: 1. CDR3 coding DNA: TGTGCCTGGACCAGGGGGCAAGAGACCCAGTACTTC. The encoded protein is CAWTRGQETQYF. Full variable domain (outside the CDR3, taken from reference TRBV30 and TRBJ2-5): SQTIHQWPATLVQPVGSPLSLECTVEGTSNPNLYWYRQAAGRGLQLLFYSVGIGQISSEVPQNLSASRPQDRQFILSSKKLLLSDSGFYLCAWTRGQETQYFGPGTRLLVL.